This T cell receptor (beta chain) is from a study of response to subunit inactivated influenza vaccine. Overall study results and limits: It was the authors' suggestion that each seasonal influenza vaccination recruits few new T cells.

After removal of 6 bases from V and 0 bases from J, the junction contained 9 bases not matched to a gene. This CDR3 is built from 16 residues. Per germline, CDR1 SQVTM and CDR2 ANQGSEA. This clonotype was counted at least ten times. Its antigen is still unknown. TCRdb ran MiXCR on the RT-PCR reads and lists one entry per CDR3 protein. The sample records some 850,000 distinct CDR3 sequences, approximately 18% being singletons. The source was PBMCs from blood, collected 5 days after vaccination. The receptor comes from a man between 50 and 59 years old who received an inactivated influenza vaccine. V is TRBV29-1 and J is TRBJ2-3; 10 bases map to TRBD2. CDR3 protein: CSVGLLTSGSTDTQYF. The CDR3 DNA reads as TGCAGCGTGGGCCTGCTGACTAGCGGGAGCACAGATACGCAGTATTTT.